Listed below are T cell receptor beta chains from one sample, sequenced in a study of blood T cell repertoires in COVID-19. This table comes from immunoSEQ multiplex PCR, and its TCRdb copy is limited to in-frame clones, with some not included. The sample holds around 53,000 clones, less than 85% seen once. The sample was peripheral blood. The origin of the receptors is a man aged 65 to 79 with active COVID-19. The CDR3 runs from the conserved cysteine through the conserved F or W. A D gene is named only where the DNA matches it firmly. Some rows have no size entry. The others give once, few or many, or a class for an expanded clone.

cdr3_nt	cdr3_aa	v_call	clone_size	d_call	j_call
TGTGCCAGCAAACCGGGAGTCCGCGAGCAGTACTTC	CASKPGVREQYF	TRBV28	few	-	TRBJ2-7
TGTGCCAGCAGTTGGGGAACAGGGAACACTGAAGCTTTCTTT	CASSWGTGNTEAFF	TRBV6-6	few	-	TRBJ1-1
TGTGCCAGCAGCTACGGACAGGGTGGTGAGCCCCTCCACTTT	CASSYGQGGEPLHF	TRBV7-9	-	TRBD1	TRBJ1-6
TGTGCCAGCAGCATTGGACTAGCGGGAGTAAGCTCCTACGAGCAGTACTTC	CASSIGLAGVSSYEQYF	TRBV11-2	-	TRBD2	TRBJ2-7
TGCAGCGTCGGACAGGGGTCTTACAATGAGCAGTTCTTC	CSVGQGSYNEQFF	TRBV29-1	few	TRBD1	TRBJ2-1
TGTGCCAGCAGCTTAGTGGGGCAGAATTACGAGCAGTACTTC	CASSLVGQNYEQYF	TRBV7-2	once	-	TRBJ2-7
TGCGCCAGCAGCTTGAACAGGGGGCAGGCAGATACGCAGTATTTT	CASSLNRGQADTQYF	TRBV5-1	-	TRBD1	TRBJ2-3
TGCGCCAGCAGCCAAGATGGAGTGGGACAGGGGAACACCATATATTTT	CASSQDGVGQGNTIYF	TRBV4-3	-	TRBD1	TRBJ1-3
TGTGCCAGCAGCTTAGTCGCTAGCGCCGGTCGGGAGCTGTTTTTT	CASSLVASAGRELFF	TRBV7-8	once	-	TRBJ2-2
TGCGCCAGCAGCCCAGGGACTAGCGGGATGGCCTACGAGCAGTACTTC	CASSPGTSGMAYEQYF	TRBV4-1	-	TRBD2	TRBJ2-7
TGTGCCAGCAGTTTATTCCAGTCAGATACGCAGTATTTT	CASSLFQSDTQYF	TRBV28	-	-	TRBJ2-3
TGTGCCAGCAGCTTAAACAGGGATAACTCCTACGAGCAGTACTTC	CASSLNRDNSYEQYF	TRBV11-2	-	-	TRBJ2-7
TGTGCCACCAGTGATCATGCTGCCGGGAGGGCCGGTGAGACCCAGTACTTC	CATSDHAAGRAGETQYF	TRBV24-1	once	TRBD2	TRBJ2-5
TGTGCCAGCAGCTTGTTTCAGGGTGGGGCAGATACGCAGTATTTT	CASSLFQGGADTQYF	TRBV5-4	once	-	TRBJ2-3
TGCGCCAGCAGCTTTAGCGGGACACTTTACGAGCAGTACTTC	CASSFSGTLYEQYF	TRBV5-1	-	TRBD2	TRBJ2-7
TGTGCCAGCAGCTTAGACCTCAGACTAGCGGAGACCCAGTACTTC	CASSLDLRLAETQYF	TRBV11-2	-	TRBD2	TRBJ2-5
TGCGCCAGCAGCTCGGATCCGGGACTAGCGGCAGTGACCCAGTACTTC	CASSSDPGLAAVTQYF	TRBV5-1	-	TRBD2	TRBJ2-5
TGTGCCAGCAGCTTGGGGCCTAATGAAAAACTGTTTTTT	CASSLGPNEKLFF	TRBV11-2	few	-	TRBJ1-4
TGTGCCTGGAACCGGGGACTGGACTACGAGCAGTACTTC	CAWNRGLDYEQYF	TRBV30	once	-	TRBJ2-7
TGTGCCAGCAGCGGACAGGGGGCCAACACTGAAGCTTTCTTT	CASSGQGANTEAFF	TRBV28	-	TRBD1	TRBJ1-1
TGCAGTGCTCGCGGGGGTGAGCAGTTCTTC	CSARGGEQFF	TRBV20-1	-	TRBD2	TRBJ2-1
TGTGCCAGCAGGGGGGAGAATGAGGGAGGGTACCAAGAGACCCAGTACTTC	CASRGENEGGYQETQYF	TRBV27	-	TRBD2	TRBJ2-5
TGCGCCAGCAGCTTGCCGGGACAGGGATCCTACAATGAGCAGTTCTTC	CASSLPGQGSYNEQFF	TRBV5-1	few	TRBD1	TRBJ2-1
TGTGCCAGCAGCAAAACAAGATCCGGGACTAGCGAGTACGAGCAGTACTTC	CASSKTRSGTSEYEQYF	TRBV21-1	-	-	TRBJ2-7
TGTGCCAGCAGCCCGGGGACTAGCGGGAGGGCCAAGTTTATTGAGCAGTTCTTC	CASSPGTSGRAKFIEQFF	TRBV7-2	-	TRBD2	TRBJ2-1